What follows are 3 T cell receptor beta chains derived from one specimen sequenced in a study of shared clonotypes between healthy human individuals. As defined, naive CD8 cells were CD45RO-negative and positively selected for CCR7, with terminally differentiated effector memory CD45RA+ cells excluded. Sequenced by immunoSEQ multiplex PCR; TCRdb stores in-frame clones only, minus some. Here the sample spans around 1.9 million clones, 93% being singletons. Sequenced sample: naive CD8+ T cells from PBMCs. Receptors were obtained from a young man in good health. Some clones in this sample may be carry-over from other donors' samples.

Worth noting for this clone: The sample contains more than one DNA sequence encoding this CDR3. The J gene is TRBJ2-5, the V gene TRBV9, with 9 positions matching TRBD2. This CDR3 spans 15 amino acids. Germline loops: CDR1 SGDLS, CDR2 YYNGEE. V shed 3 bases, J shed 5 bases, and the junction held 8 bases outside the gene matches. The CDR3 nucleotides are TGTGCCAGCAGCGGCAGTAGCGGGAGTGGGGAGACCCAGTACTTC. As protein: CASSGSSGSGETQYF.

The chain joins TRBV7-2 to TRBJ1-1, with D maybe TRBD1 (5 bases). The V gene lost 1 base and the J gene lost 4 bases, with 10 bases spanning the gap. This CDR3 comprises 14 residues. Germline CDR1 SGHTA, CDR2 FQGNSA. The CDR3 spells CASSLVGEGTEAFF. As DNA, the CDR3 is TGTGCCAGCAGCTTAGTGGGGGAGGGCACTGAAGCTTTCTTT.

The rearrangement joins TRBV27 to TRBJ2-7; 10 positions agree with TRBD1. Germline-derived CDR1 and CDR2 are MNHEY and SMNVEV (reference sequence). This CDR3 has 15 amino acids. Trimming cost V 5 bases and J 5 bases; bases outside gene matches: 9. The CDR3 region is CASSHTGTGDHEQYF. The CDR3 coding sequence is TGTGCCAGCAGTCATACCGGGACAGGGGACCACGAGCAGTACTTC.